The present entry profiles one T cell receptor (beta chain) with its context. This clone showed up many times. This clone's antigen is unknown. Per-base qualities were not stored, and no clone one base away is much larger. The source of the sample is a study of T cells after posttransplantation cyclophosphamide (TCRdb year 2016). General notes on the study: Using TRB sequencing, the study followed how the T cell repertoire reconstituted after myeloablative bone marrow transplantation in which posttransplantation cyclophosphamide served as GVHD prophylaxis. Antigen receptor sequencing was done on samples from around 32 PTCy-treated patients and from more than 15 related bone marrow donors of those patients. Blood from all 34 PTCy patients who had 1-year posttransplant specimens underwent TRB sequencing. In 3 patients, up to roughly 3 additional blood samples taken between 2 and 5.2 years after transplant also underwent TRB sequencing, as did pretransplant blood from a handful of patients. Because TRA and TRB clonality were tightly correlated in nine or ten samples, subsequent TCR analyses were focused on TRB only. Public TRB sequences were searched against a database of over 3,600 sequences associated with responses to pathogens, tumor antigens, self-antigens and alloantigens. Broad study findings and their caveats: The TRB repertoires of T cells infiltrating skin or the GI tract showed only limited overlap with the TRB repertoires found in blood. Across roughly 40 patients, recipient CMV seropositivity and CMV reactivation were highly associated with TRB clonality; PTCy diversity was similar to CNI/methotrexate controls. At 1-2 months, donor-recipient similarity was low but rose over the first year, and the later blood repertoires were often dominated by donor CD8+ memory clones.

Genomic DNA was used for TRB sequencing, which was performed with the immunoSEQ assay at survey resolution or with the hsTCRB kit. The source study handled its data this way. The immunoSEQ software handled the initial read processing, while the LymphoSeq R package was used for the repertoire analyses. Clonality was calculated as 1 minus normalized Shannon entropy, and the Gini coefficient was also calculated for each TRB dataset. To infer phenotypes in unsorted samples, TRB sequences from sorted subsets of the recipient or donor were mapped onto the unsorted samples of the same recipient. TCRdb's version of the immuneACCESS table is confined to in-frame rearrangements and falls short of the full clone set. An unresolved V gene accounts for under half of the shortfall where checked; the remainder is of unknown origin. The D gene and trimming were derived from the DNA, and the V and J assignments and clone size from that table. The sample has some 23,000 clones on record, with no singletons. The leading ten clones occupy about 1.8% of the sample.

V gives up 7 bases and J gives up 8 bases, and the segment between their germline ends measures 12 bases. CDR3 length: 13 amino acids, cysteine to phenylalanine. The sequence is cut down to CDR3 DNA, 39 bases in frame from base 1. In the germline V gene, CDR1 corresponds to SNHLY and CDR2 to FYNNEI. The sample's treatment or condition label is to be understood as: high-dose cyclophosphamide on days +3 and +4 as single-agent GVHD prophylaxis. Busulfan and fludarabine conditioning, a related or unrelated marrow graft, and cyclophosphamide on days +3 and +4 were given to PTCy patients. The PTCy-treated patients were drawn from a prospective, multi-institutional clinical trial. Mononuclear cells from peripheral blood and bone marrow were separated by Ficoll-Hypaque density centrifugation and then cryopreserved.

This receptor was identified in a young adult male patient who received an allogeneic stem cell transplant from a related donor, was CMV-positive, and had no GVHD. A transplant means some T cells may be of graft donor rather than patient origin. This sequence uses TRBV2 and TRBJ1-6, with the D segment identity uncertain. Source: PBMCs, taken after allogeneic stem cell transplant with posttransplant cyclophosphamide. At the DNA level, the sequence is TGTGCCAGCACCTCAAGGAGGGATTCACCCCTCCACTTT. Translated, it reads CASTSRRDSPLHF.